The source of this TCR beta chain is a study of cytomegalovirus exposure and HLA in healthy donors. The study, taken as a whole, reports: Listed as cytomegalovirus-associated were 150 or so TCR beta chains. It was found in a later analysis that first-cohort TCR clusters tended to co-occur in the roughly 120 validation repertoires. High sensitivity and specificity were reportedly achieved when the classifier diagnosed cytomegalovirus status. For most TCR sequences rarity was the rule, although some public TCRs occurred in many donors.

This clone was recorded only once. What it binds is not known. Assay: immunoSEQ multiplex PCR; the TCRdb copy retains only in-frame clones and omits some. The table shows 300,000 to 450,000 clones, with about nine tenths occurring only once. The TCR sequence derives from a woman between 18 and 29 years old in good health and CMV-seronegative. Sequencing used PBMCs.

The CDR3 protein is CASSDQFRDSYGYTF. CDR3 nucleotides: TGTGCCAGCAGTGATCAGTTCCGGGACAGCTATGGCTACACCTTC. The V call is TRBV2, the J call TRBJ1-2; 7 bases align to TRBD1. V shed 3 bases, J shed 4 bases, and the junction held 8 bases outside the gene matches. CDR3 length: 15 residues. Germline CDR1 reads SNHLY; CDR2 reads FYNNEI. The full variable domain, completed using reference TRBV2 and TRBJ1-2, is EPEVTQTPSHQVTQMGQEVILRCVPISNHLYFYWYRQILGQKVEFLVSFYNNEISEKSEIFDDQFSVERPDGSNFTLKIRSTKLEDSAMYFCASSDQFRDSYGYTFGSGTRLTVV.